This entry is about one T cell receptor (beta chain). The data originate from a study of technical replicates of blood from a few donors. Germline V gene data show CDR1 as LNHDA and CDR2 as SQIVND (reference sequence). There are 18 residues in the CDR3. V dropped 4 bases and J dropped 1; count of bases not matched to a gene: 11. Profiling relied on immunoSEQ multiplex PCR, and the TCRdb table lists in-frame clones only, not all of them. The sample contains 75,000 to 95,000 clones, roughly 94% of which appear only once. This receptor was identified in a human donor in good health. V gene TRBV19 combines with J gene TRBJ1-3; 9 bases agree with TRBD1. The sample was T cells isolated from PBMCs. The CDR3 nucleotides are TGTGCCAGTAGTAGGGGACAGGGTTTTTATGAATCTGGAAACACCATATATTTT. It is translated as CASSRGQGFYESGNTIYF.